The sequence of this TCR beta chain was determined in a study of identifying expanded T cells in peripheral blood (dated by TCRdb to about 2019). As for the study more broadly: Separate aliquots of the same genomic DNA pool were sequenced to produce technical replicates, and four replicates were compared in pairs.

The immunoSEQ Assay, which relies on bias-controlled multiplex PCR amplification of genomic DNA, was used to profile TCRbeta CDR3 regions. The study's own analysis went as follows. The absolute abundance of each unique TCRbeta CDR3 region was quantified after sequences were collapsed and filtered. Two models were used to test differential abundance: a binomial model (Fisher-equivalent) and a beta-binomial model that adds time-dependent variance fitted from healthy donors. Any clone with fewer than 5 combined templates was excluded, and a clone was called differentially abundant if its Benjamini-Hochberg FDR was below 0.01. Beta-binomial variance was modeled as a function of total template count across the two samples using the form v = (b*log(k)+a)^2. TCRdb took this table from immuneACCESS and kept in-frame rearrangements with V and J called. Such tables lack part of the clones; where checked against another copy, unresolved V genes explain under half of the gap, and the rest is unexplained. The DNA gave D and trimming, while V, J and clone size come from that table. The sample profile shows some 120,000 clones; around four fifths of them were found once. The ten largest clonotypes hold around 3.3% of the sample.

No immune events, such as infections, were documented for the healthy donors during the collection period. Time-dependent variance in a beta-binomial model of T-cell clone differential abundance was calibrated using healthy-donor blood repertoires as a training cohort. There were roughly 10 healthy donors in the training cohort, of whom 3 were female and 7 were male. The donors were between roughly 29 and 64 years old, with an average age of roughly 40 years. Whole blood from each healthy donor was obtained from a commercial supplier and was collected at three time points around 2 weeks apart. Genomic DNA was extracted from unsorted whole blood for immunosequencing. Trimming removed 3 bases from V and 11 bases from J, leaving 17 bases between the germline ends. Via the germline V gene, CDR1 is MNHNS and CDR2 SASEGT. The CDR3, cysteine through phenylalanine, is 14 amino acids long. Only the CDR3 DNA is retained, 42 bases long and in frame from the first base.

Results and caveats for the whole study, not just this receptor: Variance in clone template counts between approximately two-week samples significantly increased with total template count across all healthy donors. Between technical replicates the binomial model flagged about 1.1 differentially abundant clones, whereas over two weeks the binomial model flagged about 15 and over approximately 4 weeks 19 to 20. The authors expected biological variance in healthy repertoires might increase further over much longer intervals such as months to years. Across all healthy-donor time intervals, the beta-binomial model significantly lowered both the number of clones called differentially abundant and the false-positive rate.

Points on this clone: Its target antigen remains unknown. Per-base quality was not reported, and no clone a single base away is much larger than it.

The chain links TRBV6-1 with TRBJ1-5, with the D segment identity uncertain. The sequence derives from a person aged 18 to 70 in good health. Sequencing was performed on blood. In nucleotide form, the sequence is TGTGCCAGCAGTGACCAGGTGGGTAGTTTGACCCAGCATTTT. Its translation is CASSDQVGSLTQHF.